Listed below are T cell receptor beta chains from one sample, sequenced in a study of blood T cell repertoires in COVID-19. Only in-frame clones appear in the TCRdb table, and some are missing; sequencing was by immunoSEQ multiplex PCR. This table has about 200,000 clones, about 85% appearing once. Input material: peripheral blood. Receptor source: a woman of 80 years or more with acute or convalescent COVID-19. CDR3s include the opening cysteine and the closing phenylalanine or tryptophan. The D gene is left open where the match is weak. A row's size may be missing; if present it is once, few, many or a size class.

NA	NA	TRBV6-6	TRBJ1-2	CASSRGPDSLNILKGYGYTF	TGTGCCAGCAGCCGAGGACCGGACAGCTTAAACATCCTTAAAGGGTATGGCTACACCTTC
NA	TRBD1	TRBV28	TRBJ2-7	CAWGGWTGVGEQYF	TGTGCCTGGGGAGGGTGGACAGGGGTAGGCGAGCAGTACTTC
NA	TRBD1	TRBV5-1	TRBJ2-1	CASSSPGQGPSSYNEQFF	TGCGCCAGCAGCTCGCCCGGACAGGGACCCAGCTCCTACAATGAGCAGTTCTTC
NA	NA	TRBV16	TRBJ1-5	CASSQRRLEQPQHF	TGTGCCAGCAGCCAAAGGCGGCTGGAGCAGCCCCAGCATTTT
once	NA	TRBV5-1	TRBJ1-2	CASRRGTQNYGYTF	TGCGCCAGCCGTAGGGGGACCCAAAACTATGGCTACACCTTC
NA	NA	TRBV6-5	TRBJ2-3	CAIQQSGTDTQYF	TGTGCCATTCAACAGTCGGGCACAGATACGCAGTATTTT
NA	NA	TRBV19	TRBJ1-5	CASSAVMNQPQHF	TGTGCCAGTAGTGCAGTGATGAATCAGCCCCAGCATTTT
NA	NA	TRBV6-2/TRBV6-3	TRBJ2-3	CASSHTDTQYF	TGTGCCAGCAGTCACACAGATACGCAGTATTTT
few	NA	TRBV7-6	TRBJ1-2	CASSPSRNNYGYTF	TGTGCCAGCAGCCCGAGCCGAAATAACTATGGCTACACCTTC
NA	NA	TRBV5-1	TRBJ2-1	CASSLAASYNEQFF	TGCGCCAGCAGCTTAGCCGCATCTTACAATGAGCAGTTCTTC
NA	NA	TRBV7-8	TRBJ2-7	CASSQNRVGSYEQYF	TGTGCCAGCAGCCAGAACAGGGTTGGATCCTACGAGCAGTACTTC
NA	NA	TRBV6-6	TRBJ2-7	CASKPTGGLLEQYF	TGTGCCAGCAAACCCACGGGGGGCTTGCTCGAGCAGTACTTC
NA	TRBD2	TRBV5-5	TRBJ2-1	CASSLSLAASYNEQFF	TGTGCCAGCAGCTTGTCCCTAGCGGCGAGCTACAATGAGCAGTTCTTC
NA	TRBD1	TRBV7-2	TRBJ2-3	CASSLGQSTDTQYF	TGTGCCAGCAGCCTGGGACAGAGCACAGATACGCAGTATTTT
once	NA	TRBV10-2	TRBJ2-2	CASTPPRTEIPGELFF	TGCGCCAGCACCCCTCCACGGACAGAAATCCCCGGGGAGCTGTTTTTT
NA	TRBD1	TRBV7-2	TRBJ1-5	CASTPTGDSNQPQHF	TGTGCCAGCACCCCGACAGGGGATAGCAATCAGCCCCAGCATTTT
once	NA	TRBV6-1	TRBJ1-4	CASSSSNEKLFF	TGTGCCAGCAGTTCCTCTAACGAAAAACTGTTTTTT
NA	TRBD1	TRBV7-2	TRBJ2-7	CASSPRDRGYEQYF	TGTGCCAGCAGCCCCCGGGACAGGGGATACGAGCAGTACTTC
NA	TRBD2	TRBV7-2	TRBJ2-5	CASSASGSQETQYF	TGTGCCAGCAGCGCTAGCGGGAGTCAAGAGACCCAGTACTTC
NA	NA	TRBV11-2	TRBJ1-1	CASRLTAINTEAFF	TGTGCCAGCAGACTGACAGCCATAAACACTGAAGCTTTCTTT
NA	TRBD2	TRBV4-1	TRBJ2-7	CASSQEGLAGGWQYF	TGCGCCAGCAGCCAAGAGGGACTAGCGGGAGGATGGCAGTACTTC
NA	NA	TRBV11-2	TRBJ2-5	CASSVYSQGLQTQYF	TGTGCCAGCAGTGTATACAGCCAGGGGTTACAGACCCAGTACTTC
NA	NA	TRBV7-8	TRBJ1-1	CASSFAGRTEAFF	TGTGCCAGCAGCTTTGCGGGGCGCACTGAAGCTTTCTTT
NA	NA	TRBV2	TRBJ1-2	CASTGTTYGYTF	TGTGCCAGCACTGGGACAACCTATGGCTACACCTTC
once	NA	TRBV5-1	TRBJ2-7	CASSLVSGSTYEQYF	TGCGCCAGCAGCTTGGTCAGCGGGTCCACCTACGAGCAGTACTTC
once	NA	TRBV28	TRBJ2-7	CASSLRRTDYEQYF	TGTGCCAGCAGTTTAAGGAGGACAGACTACGAGCAGTACTTC
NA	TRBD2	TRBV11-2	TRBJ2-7	CASSLQAGVYEQYF	TGTGCCAGCAGCTTGCAAGCGGGAGTCTACGAGCAGTACTTC
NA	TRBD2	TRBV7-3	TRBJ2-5	CASSLRTSGQETQYF	TGTGCCAGCAGCTTAAGGACTAGCGGACAAGAGACCCAGTACTTC
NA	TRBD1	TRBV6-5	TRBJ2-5	CASSLQGSGETQYF	TGTGCCAGCAGTCTACAGGGGAGTGGGGAGACCCAGTACTTC
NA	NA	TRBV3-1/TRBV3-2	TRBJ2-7	CASSQVRGEQYF	TGTGCCAGCAGCCAAGTTAGGGGCGAGCAGTACTTC
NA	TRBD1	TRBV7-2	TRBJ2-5	CASSPRTGIETQYF	TGTGCCAGCAGCCCTAGGACAGGGATAGAGACCCAGTACTTC
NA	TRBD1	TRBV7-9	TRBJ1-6	CASSTTRTGEVSPLHF	TGTGCCAGCAGCACGACCCGGACAGGGGAGGTTTCACCCCTCCACTTT
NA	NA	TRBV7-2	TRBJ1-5	CASSLNSQFNQPQHF	TGTGCCAGCAGCTTAAATTCACAATTCAATCAGCCCCAGCATTTT
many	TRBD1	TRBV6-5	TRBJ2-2	CASSYNQGATGELFF	TGTGCCAGCAGTTACAACCAGGGGGCCACCGGGGAGCTGTTTTTT
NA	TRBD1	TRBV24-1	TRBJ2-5	CATSDTGVVETQYF	TGTGCCACCAGTGATACAGGGGTTGTAGAGACCCAGTACTTC
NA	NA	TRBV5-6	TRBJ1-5	CASSLRTRGNQPQHF	TGTGCCAGCAGCTTGAGAACCCGAGGCAATCAGCCCCAGCATTTT
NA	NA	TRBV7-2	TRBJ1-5	CASSFVTGKDQPQHF	TGTGCCAGCAGCTTCGTTACAGGGAAAGACCAGCCCCAGCATTTT
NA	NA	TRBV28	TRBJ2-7	CASSFTSIWHEQYF	TGTGCCAGCAGTTTTACTAGCATATGGCACGAGCAGTACTTC
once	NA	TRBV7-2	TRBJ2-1	CASSLLVNNNEQFF	TGTGCCAGCAGCTTACTAGTTAATAACAATGAGCAGTTCTTC